This entry lists 20 T cell receptor beta chains sequenced from one sample in a study of T-cell reconstitution after alpha-beta-depleted transplantation in children (dated by TCRdb to about 2016). Receptor amplification or capture employed PCR. TCRdb records Illumina HiSeq 2500 as the sequencer. To normalize quantification of the TCRbeta repertoire, the TCR libraries were built with molecular barcoding that relied on unique molecular identifiers. TCRdb ran its own pipeline on the public reads, namely fastp trimming at Q25 and MiXCR clone calling, and kept in-frame beta chains. Each CDR3 protein appears once, grouped with its most common genes and DNA. This sample comprises hundreds of thousands of distinct CDR3 sequences, less than 20% of them detected only once. The top ten clonotypes cover around 4.5% of the sample. The treatment or condition tag for this specimen amounts to: allogeneic hematopoietic cell transplantation with graft depleted of TCRalphabeta T cells and CD19 B cells.

Source: PBMCs, mostly from graft donor cells, taken 360 days after TCRalphabeta/CD19-depleted stem cell transplant. These receptors were obtained from a male patient younger than 18 who had a stem cell transplant for acute lymphoblastic leukemia, so the T cells may come from the graft donor.

The chain carries TRBV5-1 and TRBJ2-7; the match to TRBD2 covers 7 bases. Germline V lookup: CDR1 SGHRS, CDR2 YFSETQ. The V segment lost 2 bases and the J segment 5 bases; nucleotides outside the gene matches: 4. This CDR3 is built from 13 residues. The CDR3 coding sequence is TGCGCCAGCAGCTTCGGGAGGTCCAACGAGCAGTACTTC. It codes for CASSFGRSNEQYF.

This clonotype was observed a handful of times. This rearrangement joins TRBV5-1 to TRBJ2-2; TRBD1 matches at 8 bases. CDR1 and CDR2 (germline): SGHRS, YFSETQ. Losses at the gene ends were 3 bases for V and 2 bases for J; bases not matched to a gene: 3. The CDR3 covers 15 residues. CDR3 protein: CASSSTGVNTGELFF. CDR3 in DNA: TGCGCCAGCAGCTCGACAGGGGTAAACACCGGGGAGCTGTTTTTT.

This clonotype was detected many times. V gene TRBV12-3 or TRBV12-4 combines with J gene TRBJ1-5; D uncertain. Trimming stripped 2 bases from V and 6 bases from J, with 14 bases between. There are 15 residues in the CDR3. The CDR3 nucleotides are TGTGCCAGCAGTTTAAACCCCAGTGTAGGTCAGCCCCAGCATTTT. Translation: CASSLNPSVGQPQHF.

The chain recombines TRBV15 with TRBJ1-1, with D hard to call. CDR1 and CDR2 (germline): LNHNV, YYDKDF (reference sequence). CDR3 length equals 17 residues. V shed 5 bases and J shed 3 bases, with 22 bases lying between them. For the CDR3, the DNA is TGTGCCACCAGCCTAGAGACGGGCCAGCTGGTAGACACTGAAGCTTTCTTT. It yields the protein CATSLETGQLVDTEAFF. The full variable domain, its missing parts supplied by reference TRBV15 and TRBJ1-1, is DAMVIQNPRYQVTQFGKPVTLSCSQTLNHNVMYWYQQKSSQAPKLLFHYYDKDFNNEADTPDNFQSRRPNTSFCFLDIRSPGLGDTAMYLCATSLETGQLVDTEAFFGQGTRLTVV.

The CDR3 sequence is CASTPVGRGVETQYF. The CDR3 DNA reads as TGTGCCAGCACCCCCGTCGGGCGGGGGGTGGAGACCCAGTACTTC. The V call is TRBV28, the J call TRBJ2-5, with TRBD2 matching 8 bases. The ends lost 7 bases at V and 5 bases at J; junction bases unmatched: 12. The CDR3 loop spans 15 amino acids. Germline V gene sequence: CDR1 MDHEN, CDR2 SYDVKM.

V gene TRBV29-1 combines with J gene TRBJ1-2; no firm D call. Germline V gene lookup returns CDR1 SQVTM and CDR2 ANQGSEA. The CDR3 spans 15 residues. Between the trimmed V and J ends, which lost 3 bases and 0 bases, there was a span of 14 bases. The chain's CDR3 is CSVDQATAANYGYTF. For the CDR3, the DNA is TGCAGCGTTGATCAGGCGACCGCGGCTAACTATGGCTACACCTTC.

The chain recombines TRBV3-1 with TRBJ2-3; TRBD2 matches 8 bases. This CDR3 comprises 16 residues. The J segment lost 1 base and the V segment lost 4 bases, leaving 7 bases of the junction unmatched. Germline CDR1 reads LGHDT; CDR2 reads YNNKEL (reference sequence). CDR3: CASSRSSGRGTDTQYF. In nucleotides, the CDR3 is TGTGCCAGCAGCCGTAGCAGCGGGAGAGGCACAGATACGCAGTATTTT.

This chain uses TRBV9 with TRBJ1-4; D is uncertain. Per the germline V gene, CDR1 is SGDLS and CDR2 is YYNGEE. The V gene lost 4 bases and the J gene lost 7 bases, with 14 bases spanning the gap. The CDR3 runs 14 residues. CDR3 loop: CASSFGIMGEKLFF. CDR3 nucleotides: TGTGCCAGCAGCTTCGGGATTATGGGTGAAAAACTGTTTTTT.

This clonotype was observed many times. This chain joins TRBV11-1 and TRBJ2-7; perhaps TRBD1 as D (6 bases). V shed 5 bases and J shed 0 bases, with 11 bases lying between them. The CDR3 length is 14 residues. Germline CDR1 and CDR2: SGHAT and FQDESV (reference sequence). As DNA, the CDR3 is TGTGCCAGCAGCACTAGACAGGACTCCTACGAGCAGTACTTC. It codes for CASSTRQDSYEQYF.

This clonotype was detected many times. The chain carries TRBV12-3 or TRBV12-4 and TRBJ2-2; 10 bases match TRBD2. This CDR3 spans 14 amino acids. Unmatched junction bases numbered 2, after V lost 3 bases and J lost 7 bases. CDR3 nucleotides: TGTGCCAGCAGTTTGGCTAGCGGGGGCGGGGAGCTGTTTTTT. It yields the protein CASSLASGGGELFF.

Of note for this clonotype: One end of the junction varies from germline; a read error may be responsible. V usage is TRBV2 and J usage is TRBJ2-7; TRBD2 agrees at 7 bases. Germline CDR1 and CDR2: SNHLY and FYNNEI. The CDR3 sequence is 15 residues long. CDR3 sequence: CARSDGGSYSYEQYF. The CDR3 bases are TGTGCCAGGAGTGACGGCGGGAGTTATTCCTACGAGCAGTACTTC.

The gene calls are TRBV18 and TRBJ2-7; D not resolved. CDR3 length equals 17 residues. Trimming pared 2 bases from V and 6 bases from J, leaving 23 bases between. Germline CDR1 is KGHSH and CDR2 is LQKENI. CDR3 in amino acids: CASSPTIWSGRSSEQYF. The CDR3, as DNA: TGTGCCAGCTCACCAACAATATGGTCCGGAAGAAGTAGCGAGCAGTACTTC.

The chain combines TRBV7-3 with TRBJ1-3; D perhaps matches TRBD1 (5 bases). CDR1 is SGHTA, CDR2 FQGTGA, per germline. The V end was cut by 8 bases, the J end by 2 bases, with 25 bases between. This CDR3 is 18 amino acids long. The CDR3 reads CASCFLARRQPTGNTIYF. The CDR3 nucleotides are TGTGCCAGCTGTTTCCTCGCTCGTAGACAGCCAACTGGAAACACCATATATTTT.

This chain joins TRBV12-3 or TRBV12-4 and TRBJ2-1; no definite D call. The V and J ends lost 7 bases and 0 bases respectively, with 7 bases between them. The CDR3 sequence is 13 residues long. Written as DNA, the CDR3 is TGTGCCAGCATCCGAAGCTCCTACAATGAGCAGTTCTTC. It codes for CASIRSSYNEQFF.

With regard to this clonotype: This may be a read error, as it is one base from a much larger clone. This chain uses TRBV3-1 with TRBJ2-3; D not certain. This CDR3 is built from 15 residues. The germline V gene has CDR1 LGHDT and CDR2 YNNKEL (reference sequence). V lost 7 bases and J 3 bases, leaving 17 bases between the germline ends. CDR3 nucleotide sequence: TGTGCCAGCACCTCCACTCGAGGAAGAACAGATACGCAGTATTTT. Translation gives CASTSTRGRTDTQYF.

This clonotype occurred a few times. The V gene is TRBV2, the J gene TRBJ1-3, with D hard to call. Germline values: CDR1 SNHLY, CDR2 FYNNEI. Trimming cost V 6 bases and J 9 bases, with 15 bases left between them. CDR3 length: 13 residues. Written as DNA, the CDR3 is TGTGCCAGCAGCTCTGGGTCCACCGGCACCATATATTTT. It encodes CASSSGSTGTIYF.

This clonotype was detected only once. V gene TRBV20-1 combines with J gene TRBJ2-2; 12 bases fit TRBD2. This CDR3 contains 15 residues. Germline assignment: CDR1 DFQATT and CDR2 SNEGSKA (reference sequence). V shed 5 bases, J shed 8 bases, and the junction held 9 bases outside the gene matches. Written as DNA, the CDR3 is TGCAGTGCTCTGGGACTAGCGGGTCAGATTGGGGAGCTGTTTTTT. It is translated as CSALGLAGQIGELFF.

The chain is built from TRBV4-1 and TRBJ1-2; D gene ambiguous. CDR3 length: 14 amino acids. Germline loops: CDR1 MGHRA, CDR2 YSYEKL. With 1 base removed from V and 7 bases from J, the gap between germline ends came to 13 bases. CDR3 amino acids: CASSQVSLSGGYTF. In DNA, the CDR3 is TGCGCCAGCAGCCAAGTATCTCTCAGTGGTGGCTACACCTTC.

This clonotype was recorded a few times. The genes are TRBV5-1 and TRBJ2-2; possibly TRBD1 for D (5 bases). Looked up from germline, CDR1 is SGHRS and CDR2 is YFSETQ. The CDR3 covers 16 residues. Deletions cut 0 bases from V and 0 bases from J, with 9 bases between. The CDR3: CASSLEWGSNTGELFF. The CDR3 region has the DNA TGCGCCAGCAGCTTGGAGTGGGGCTCGAACACCGGGGAGCTGTTTTTT.

The V and J genes are TRBV11-2 and TRBJ2-1, with 7 bases fitting TRBD2. The ends lost 3 bases at V and 3 bases at J; junction bases unmatched: 20. The CDR3 spans 20 residues. The germline V gene has CDR1 SGHAT and CDR2 FQNNGV. In DNA, the CDR3 is TGTGCCAGCAGCTTCCATGGGTCCAGCGAGTACTGGGACTACTACAATGAGCAGTTCTTC. Translation: CASSFHGSSEYWDYYNEQFF.